This T cell receptor (beta chain) came from a study of blood T cell repertoires in COVID-19. This CDR3 contains 19 residues. V shed 4 bases, J shed 4 bases, and the junction held 16 bases outside the gene matches. The data were produced by immunoSEQ multiplex PCR, yet TCRdb's version contains in-frame clones alone and is incomplete. In the table there are around 170,000 clones, around 77% of which are singletons. Sequencing used peripheral blood. The V gene is TRBV23-1, the J gene TRBJ1-3, with 10 bases aligning to TRBD1. TRBV23-1 qualifies as an ORF whose function is uncertain. The receptor comes from a man between 65 and 85 years old with active or convalescent COVID-19. CDR3 protein: CASSPLDSSRDRGGNTIYF. In nucleotides, the CDR3 is TGCGCCAGCAGTCCCCTAGATAGTTCACGGGACAGGGGAGGAAACACCATATATTTT.